Listed here are 29 T cell receptor beta chains from one sample, sequenced in a study of T cell repertoires in cytomegalovirus infection. TCRdb called the reads again in MiXCR, with one record for every CDR3 protein. Seen here are under 800,000 distinct CDR3 sequences, about 24% observed once, and the top ten hold 7.5% to 9%. The sequenced sample consisted of CD8+ T cells from PBMCs. All receptors derive from a human donor in good health (CMV status not recorded). Some clones in this sample may be carry-over from other donors' samples.

This clonotype was detected ten times or more. The gene calls are TRBV7-6 and TRBJ2-7, with 9 bases lining up with TRBD1. Germline V gene data show CDR1 as SGHVS and CDR2 as FNYEAQ. The CDR3 is 16 residues long. V lost 3 bases and J lost 3; bases outside the gene matches: 9. In DNA form, the CDR3 reads TGTGCCAGCAGCTTGACAAGTCCGGGACAGGGCTACGAGCAGTACGTC. Encoded protein: CASSLTSPGQGYEQYV.

This sequence joins TRBV7-3 and TRBJ2-1; D remains ambiguous. The CDR3 is made up of 12 amino acids. The germline gives CDR1 SGHTA, CDR2 FQGTGA. Trimming pared 4 bases from V and 9 bases from J, leaving 10 bases between. CDR3 nucleotide sequence: TGTGCCAGCAGCTCCATGCTTCCTGAGCAGTTCTTC. The encoded protein is CASSSMLPEQFF. The complete variable domain, with remaining parts taken from reference TRBV7-3 and TRBJ2-1, reads GAGVSQTPSNKVTEKGKYVELRCDPISGHTALYWYRQSLGQGPEFLIYFQGTGAADDSGLPNDRFFAVRPEGSVSTLKIQRTERGDSAVYLCASSSMLPEQFFGPGTRLTVL.

This clonotype came up many times. V usage is TRBV7-8 and J usage is TRBJ1-5; possible D gene TRBD1, 6 bases. The V gene lost 8 bases and the J gene lost 2 bases, with 16 bases spanning the gap. Looked up from germline, CDR1 is SGHVS and CDR2 is FQNEAQ. This CDR3 contains 15 residues. The CDR3 reads CASAPLEGGNQPQHF. CDR3 nucleotides: TGTGCCAGCGCCCCCTTGGAGGGGGGCAATCAGCCCCAGCATTTT.

This clonotype was seen a few times. The chain recombines TRBV15 with TRBJ1-5; a possible D gene is TRBD1 (5 bases). V dropped 3 bases and J dropped 1 base, with 10 bases sitting between them. Looked up from germline, CDR1 is LNHNV and CDR2 is YYDKDF (reference sequence). This CDR3 comprises 15 residues. The CDR3 spells CATSSIRGSNQPQHF. The CDR3 bases are TGTGCCACCAGCAGTATAAGGGGAAGCAATCAGCCCCAGCATTTT.

As regards this clonotype: Since a much larger clone is just one base distant, this may be a read error. The J gene is TRBJ2-2, the V gene TRBV11-3; D is ambiguous. Germline lookup yields CDR1 SGHNT and CDR2 YENEEA. The CDR3 sequence is 13 residues long. The CDR3 is CTSSPEASGELFF. In DNA, the CDR3 is TGTACCAGCAGCCCCGAGGCTTCCGGGGAGCTGTTTTTT.

This clonotype was observed a handful of times. This chain connects TRBV12-3 or TRBV12-4 to TRBJ2-2; the D call may be TRBD1 or TRBD2 (7 bases each). V was pared by 7 bases and J by 4 bases, with 13 bases between. This CDR3 spans 14 amino acids. The CDR3 DNA is TGTGCCAGCACCCAGGGGGGGGTCACCGGGGAGCTGTTTTTT. Residues: CASTQGGVTGELFF.

To note about this clonotype: A read error is the likely source, as a far larger clone sits one nucleotide away. The chain is built from TRBV29-1 and TRBJ1-2; possibly TRBD1 for D (5 bases). Germline CDR1 is SQVTM and CDR2 is ANQGSEA. V was shortened by 3 bases and J by 4 bases, with 9 bases between the two germline ends. This CDR3 has 12 residues. CDR3: CSVEDGGYGYTF. The CDR3 DNA reads TGCAGCGTTGAGGACGGGGGCTATGGCTACACCTTC.

This clonotype was observed many times. The rearrangement links TRBV7-2 to TRBJ2-2, with D perhaps TRBD1 (5 bases). Per the germline V gene, CDR1 is SGHTA and CDR2 is FQGNSA. With 7 bases removed from V and 6 bases from J, the gap between germline ends came to 21 bases. The CDR3 runs to 16 residues. The CDR3 protein is CASKTFQTEGSGELFF. CDR3 nucleotides: TGTGCCAGCAAGACCTTCCAGACAGAAGGTTCCGGGGAGCTGTTTTTT. The full variable domain, completed using reference TRBV7-2 and TRBJ2-2, is GAGVSQSPSNKVTEKGKDVELRCDPISGHTALYWYRQSLGQGLEFLIYFQGNSAPDKSGLPSDRFSAERTGGSVSTLTIQRTQQEDSAVYLCASKTFQTEGSGELFFGEGSRLTVL.

The rearrangement links TRBV20-1 to TRBJ1-1; no reliable D call. V lost 8 bases and J lost 2, with 12 bases in between. Germline CDR1 is DFQATT and CDR2 is SNEGSKA (reference sequence). This CDR3 region has 12 residues. The CDR3 loop is CSPKGENTEAFF. The DNA of the CDR3 is TGCAGTCCCAAAGGTGAAAACACTGAAGCTTTCTTT.

This clonotype was seen a handful of times. The genes are TRBV2 and TRBJ1-6; the D is unclear. The V gene lost 6 bases and the J gene lost 0 bases, with 9 bases spanning the gap. Per the germline V gene, CDR1 is SNHLY and CDR2 is FYNNEI. This CDR3 region has 15 residues. CDR3 nucleotide sequence: TGTGCCAGCAGGGCTAACAGCTCCTATAATTCACCCCTCCACTTT. As protein: CASRANSSYNSPLHF.

This clonotype was seen a few times. This chain joins TRBV11-3 and TRBJ2-2; D might be TRBD1 (6 bases). V lost 2 bases and J 2 bases, leaving 12 bases between the germline ends. CDR3 size: 16 residues. Germline CDR1 and CDR2: SGHNT and YENEEA. The CDR3 bases are TGTGCCAGCAGCTTATGGGACACTGGTAACACCGGGGAGCTGTTTTTT. Translated, it gives CASSLWDTGNTGELFF.

As for this clonotype: A much larger clonotype is one base distant, so this may be a read error. The chain links TRBV6-5 to TRBJ2-5; D is possibly TRBD1 (6 bases). V lost 5 bases to trimming and J lost 0 bases, with 25 bases between them. From germline, CDR1 is MNHEY and CDR2 SVGAGI. This CDR3 is 19 amino acids long. The CDR3 here is CASSELRWGDRLYQETQYF. In nucleotides, the CDR3 is TGTGCCAGCAGTGAGCTTCGATGGGGTGACAGGCTGTACCAAGAGACCCAGTACTTC.

The chain has TRBV7-8 and TRBJ1-4; perhaps TRBD1 as D (5 bases). The CDR3 runs 14 residues. CDR1 and CDR2 (germline): SGHVS, FQNEAQ. Trimming took 5 bases from V and 8 from J, leaving 15 bases between them. DNA of the CDR3: TGTGCCAGCAGCCCAGGTTGGGGGAACGAAAAACTGTTTTTT. This gives the protein CASSPGWGNEKLFF.

This rearrangement joins TRBV10-3 to TRBJ1-1, with a tentative D call TRBD1 (6 bases). The V end lost 5 bases, the J end lost 1 base, and 11 bases lay between the germline ends. The CDR3 loop spans 14 amino acids. CDR1 and CDR2 (germline): ENHRY, SYGVKD. CDR3 in amino acids: CAISTNRENTEAFF. The CDR3 DNA is TGTGCCATCAGTACGAACAGGGAGAACACTGAAGCTTTCTTT.

The chain uses TRBV7-6 and TRBJ2-3, with D uncertain. V was clipped by 2 bases and J by 2 bases, with 5 bases between them. The CDR3 contains 13 residues. From germline, CDR1 is SGHVS and CDR2 FNYEAQ. The CDR3 region is CASSLKHTDTQYF. Written as DNA, the CDR3 is TGTGCCAGCAGCTTAAAGCACACAGATACGCAGTATTTT.

Ten or more counts support this clonotype. The chain links TRBV7-2 to TRBJ2-1; D might be TRBD1 or TRBD2, each matching 5 bases. CDR3 size: 15 residues. Germline V gene lookup returns CDR1 SGHTA and CDR2 FQGNSA. V shed 6 bases and J shed 1 base, with 13 bases lying between them. CDR3 residues: CASREEWGSYNEQFF. Here the CDR3 DNA reads TGTGCCAGCAGGGAAGAGTGGGGGTCCTACAATGAGCAGTTCTTC. The whole variable domain, filled in from reference TRBV7-2 and TRBJ2-1, reads GAGVSQSPSNKVTEKGKDVELRCDPISGHTALYWYRQSLGQGLEFLIYFQGNSAPDKSGLPSDRFSAERTGGSVSTLTIQRTQQEDSAVYLCASREEWGSYNEQFFGPGTRLTVL.

This clonotype was counted ten times or more. The chain employs TRBV11-2 and TRBJ2-3; a weak D match, TRBD2 (7 bases). Between the trimmed V and J ends, which lost 3 bases and 4 bases, there was a span of 17 bases. Germline V lookup: CDR1 SGHAT, CDR2 FQNNGV. The CDR3 totals 16 residues. The chain's CDR3 is CASSFSRGGAPDTQYF. CDR3 nucleotide sequence: TGTGCCAGCAGCTTCTCACGTGGGGGGGCTCCAGATACGCAGTATTTT. Complete variable domain (other parts from reference TRBV11-2 and TRBJ2-3): EAGVAQSPRYKIIEKRQSVAFWCNPISGHATLYWYQQILGQGPKLLIQFQNNGVVDDSQLPKDRFSAERLKGVDSTLKIQPAKLEDSAVYLCASSFSRGGAPDTQYFGPGTRLTVL.

The sample holds a few counts of this clonotype. This chain uses TRBV14 with TRBJ2-3; D may be TRBD1 (6 bases). The CDR3 has 19 amino acids. Germline CDR1 and CDR2: SGHDN and FVKESK. V was trimmed by 0 bases and J by 0 bases, leaving 19 bases between them. CDR3 coding DNA: TGTGCCAGCAGCCAAGACTTATCCTTCCGGACAGAGAGCACAGATACGCAGTATTTT. Residues: CASSQDLSFRTESTDTQYF.

The J gene is TRBJ1-2, the V gene TRBV29-1; D possibly corresponds to TRBD1 (6 bases). V lost 5 bases to trimming and J lost 3 bases, with 10 bases between them. This CDR3 is 12 amino acids long. Germline V lookup: CDR1 SQVTM, CDR2 ANQGSEA. The DNA for the CDR3 is TGCAGCGTTCCAAGGGGGGACTATGGCTACACCTTC. Amino acid sequence: CSVPRGDYGYTF. Full variable domain (outside the CDR3, taken from reference TRBV29-1 and TRBJ1-2): SAVISQKPSRDICQRGTSLTIQCQVDSQVTMMFWYRQQPGQSLTLIATANQGSEATYESGFVIDKFPISRPNLTFSTLTVSNMSPEDSSIYLCSVPRGDYGYTFGSGTRLTVV.

This clonotype has ten or more counts. The chain is built from TRBV7-2 and TRBJ1-6; possibly TRBD1 for D (5 bases). CDR3 length: 16 residues. V lost 0 bases to trimming and J lost 11 bases, with 17 bases between them. Germline V gene lookup returns CDR1 SGHTA and CDR2 FQGNSA. The CDR3 DNA sequence: TGTGCCAGCAGCTTAGCGGGGGGGACTTTGACGGCACCCCTCCACTTT. As protein: CASSLAGGTLTAPLHF.

This clonotype was recorded many times. The V gene is TRBV7-8, the J gene TRBJ2-3; D remains unclear. CDR3 length: 13 residues. Germline CDR1 reads SGHVS; CDR2 reads FQNEAQ. V was trimmed by 4 bases and J by 1 base, leaving 6 bases between them. The CDR3 region has the DNA TGTGCCAGCAGCTCCCGGGGCACAGATACGCAGTATTTT. Encoded protein: CASSSRGTDTQYF.

In regard to this clonotype: A read error may explain this, as a much larger clone is one base away. The chain joins TRBV7-2 to TRBJ2-3; TRBD2 agrees at 10 bases. This CDR3 region has 15 residues. CDR1 is SGHTA and CDR2 is FQGNSA in the germline V gene. In DNA form, the CDR3 reads TGTGTCAGCTTCCGCAGCGGGGGGGCCACAGATACGCAGTATTTT. Protein product: CVSFRSGGATDTQYF.

This clonotype was seen at least ten times. V and J are TRBV7-9 and TRBJ2-7; no clear D. Trimming took off 6 bases at V and 2 bases at J, with 11 bases between the two ends. Per the germline V gene, CDR1 is SEHNR and CDR2 is FQNEAQ (reference sequence). CDR3 size: 13 residues. CDR3 region: CASRDGDTYEQYF. In nucleotides, the CDR3 is TGTGCCAGCAGGGATGGGGATACCTACGAGCAGTACTTC.

The V call is TRBV6-5, the J call TRBJ2-5, with D perhaps matching TRBD2 (5 bases). Trimming pared 9 bases from V and 5 bases from J, leaving 19 bases between. The CDR3 totals 14 residues. Germline V gene sequence: CDR1 MNHEY, CDR2 SVGAGI. CDR3 sequence reads: CASTLRAGVETQYF. Written as DNA, the CDR3 is TGTGCCAGTACTTTGAGGGCTGGGGTGGAGACCCAGTACTTC.

The chain employs TRBV6-1 and TRBJ2-2, with TRBD1 identical over 10 bases. From germline, CDR1 is MNHNS and CDR2 SASEGT. V dropped 2 bases and J dropped 6; count of bases not matched to a gene: 9. CDR3 size: 17 residues. This CDR3 reads CASSERWDRGDSGELFF. The CDR3 DNA reads as TGTGCCAGCAGTGAACGATGGGACAGGGGAGATTCCGGGGAGCTGTTTTTT.

This chain connects TRBV2 to TRBJ1-1; no firm D call. This CDR3 has 11 residues. The germline V gene encodes CDR1 SNHLY and CDR2 FYNNEI. V was clipped by 7 bases and J by 8 bases, with 11 bases between them. CDR3 bases: TGTGCCAGCATTTACAGTCGGGAAGCTTTCTTT. The encoded protein is CASIYSREAFF.

The table lists this clonotype with a few counts. The chain couples TRBV28 to TRBJ2-1; 9 nucleotides align to TRBD2. The trim removed 6 bases at V and 8 bases at J, leaving 17 bases unmatched. This CDR3 is 17 amino acids long. CDR1 and CDR2 (germline): MDHEN, SYDVKM. The CDR3, as DNA: TGTGCCAGCAGCCTTTCACCGGCAGCGGGGGGTTGGCATGAGCAGTTCTTC. Its protein product is CASSLSPAAGGWHEQFF.

This clonotype was picked up many times. The CDR3 protein is CASSRQGSSYEQYF. In DNA, the CDR3 is TGTGCCAGCAGCCGACAGGGGAGTTCCTACGAGCAGTACTTC. This chain connects TRBV7-8 to TRBJ2-7, with TRBD1 matching over 8 bases. Germline-derived CDR1 and CDR2 are SGHVS and FQNEAQ. CDR3 size: 14 residues. The junction had 4 bases not matched to a gene; V was cut back by 5 bases and J by 1 base.

V is TRBV2 and J is TRBJ2-7; perhaps TRBD1 as D (6 bases). Germline-derived CDR1 and CDR2 are SNHLY and FYNNEI. The CDR3 is 13 amino acids. The V and J ends lost 4 bases and 3 bases respectively, with 10 bases between them. The CDR3 DNA is TGTGCCAGCAGTGGACAGGTGGACTACGAGCAGTACTTC. This encodes CASSGQVDYEQYF.